The sample holds a few counts of the clone carrying this T cell receptor beta chain. The antigen is undetermined. This sample stems from a study of T-cell memory formation after mild COVID-19. Study-level results: Clones contracting over day 15 to 85 were CD4/CD8 balanced, with later expanders leaning CD4+. Among contracting clones, CD4+ were mainly CM/EM and CD8+ enriched in EMRA. Pre-infection memory contained some responding clones, which suggested that cross-reactive memory had joined.

TCRdb called the 5' RACE reads again in MiXCR, with one record for every CDR3 protein. The sample records about 500,000 distinct CDR3 sequences, about a fifth being singletons. The source material was PBMCs or a T cell subset sorted from them (not recorded which). This sequence originates from an adult woman who had mild COVID-19 (a few samples of this study predate the infection). Cell type and time point are not known.

The CDR3 DNA sequence: TGTGCCAGCTCACCTTACGGACAGGGGGCTGCGGAGCAGTACTTC. It specifies CASSPYGQGAAEQYF. The J gene is TRBJ2-7, the V gene TRBV18; 11 nucleotides agree with TRBD1. The CDR3 has 15 residues. Trimming took 3 bases from V and 7 from J; bases not matched to a gene: 8. Germline CDR1 is KGHSH and CDR2 is LQKENI.